The T cell receptor beta chain described here comes from a study of post-analysis software for immune sequencing data. Whole-study findings and limits: In patients, roughly 5 TRBV segments were more frequent than in controls, with TRBV5-6, TRBV5-1 and TRBV20-1 among them.

There are 16 residues in the CDR3. CDR1 is LGHDT and CDR2 is YNNKEL in the germline V gene (reference sequence). Carried by the TCR beta cDNA libraries were unique molecular identifiers. Each CDR3 protein gets one entry after TCRdb re-called the PCR reads with MiXCR. The repertoire holds 700,000 to 900,000 distinct CDR3 sequences, with approximately 44% as singletons. Comments on this clonotype: Its target is unknown.

This TCR was recovered from a girl aged 10-17 years with multiple sclerosis. The sample comprised blood. This chain joins TRBV3-1 and TRBJ2-7; TRBD2 matches 14 bases. Matching the DNA end better, TRBJ2-5 makes the J call doubtful. The CDR3 reads CASSQATSGRGETQYF. CDR3 DNA sequence: TGTGCCAGCAGCCAGGCGACTAGCGGGAGGGGAGAGACCCAGTACTTC.